These 20 T cell receptor beta chains share one sample of origin, sequenced in a study of identical twins. TCRdb reprocessed the 5' RACE reads via MiXCR and lists one record per CDR3 protein. Of 700,000 to 950,000 distinct CDR3 sequences in the sample, approximately 13% were seen once. The sample also formed part of further work on yellow fever vaccine responses in identical twins.

Sequencing used PBMCs. Receptors were obtained from a woman aged 18-29 years in good health.

This clonotype has more than one count but fewer than ten. The rearrangement links TRBV12-3 or TRBV12-4 to TRBJ2-1; 7 bases are a match to TRBD2. V lost 6 bases and J lost 12; bases outside the gene matches: 8. The CDR3 runs to 12 residues. The CDR3 is CASSSGAGVQFF. The CDR3 DNA sequence: TGTGCCAGCAGCTCCGGCGCGGGGGTGCAGTTCTTC.

This clonotype was counted at least ten times. The V call is TRBV24-1, the J call TRBJ2-1; D perhaps matches TRBD2 (5 bases). The germline V gene encodes CDR1 KGHDR and CDR2 SFDVKD. Trimming removed 9 bases at V and 7 bases at J, with 15 bases between. The CDR3 extends over 13 amino acids. Written as DNA, the CDR3 is TGTGCCACCTCGCGGGCGCGGAATAATGAGCAGTTCTTC. Its translation: CATSRARNNEQFF.

The V call is TRBV19, the J call TRBJ2-1; 8 bases line up with TRBD2. J gave up 3 bases and V 7 bases, and 2 bases lay outside the gene matches. CDR3 length equals 13 residues. CDR1 and CDR2 from the germline V gene are LNHDA and SQIVND (reference sequence). The CDR3 loop is CASKGTSYNEQFF. CDR3 bases: TGTGCCAGTAAAGGGACTAGCTACAATGAGCAGTTCTTC.

The rearrangement links TRBV5-5 to TRBJ2-1; 13 positions match TRBD2. This CDR3 has 17 residues. J lost 8 bases, V lost 2 bases, and 10 bases had no gene match. Germline V CDR1 and CDR2: SGHKS, YYEKEE (reference sequence). CDR3 protein: CASSFELAGGPRDEQFF. The DNA of the CDR3 is TGTGCCAGCAGCTTCGAACTAGCGGGAGGGCCTCGGGATGAGCAGTTCTTC. The full variable domain, completed using reference TRBV5-5 and TRBJ2-1, is DAGVTQSPTHLIKTRGQQVTLRCSPISGHKSVSWYQQVLGQGPQFIFQYYEKEERGRGNFPDRFSARQFPNYSSELNVNALLLGDSALYLCASSFELAGGPRDEQFFGPGTRLTVL.

This clonotype appeared a few times. The CDR3 reads CSASTVMNTEAFF. CDR3 nucleotide sequence: TGCAGTGCATCAACGGTTATGAACACTGAAGCTTTCTTT. The chain recombines TRBV20-1 with TRBJ1-1, with unresolved D. The CDR3 length is 13 residues. Per the germline V gene, CDR1 is DFQATT and CDR2 is SNEGSKA (reference sequence). The V end was cut by 6 bases, the J end by 0 bases, with 11 bases between.

This clonotype was observed at least ten times. The chain employs TRBV2 and TRBJ1-1; tentatively, D is TRBD1 (5 bases). The ends were cut back, 6 bases at V and 0 bases at J, with 23 bases in the middle. The CDR3 covers 18 residues. CDR1 is SNHLY and CDR2 is FYNNEI in the germline V gene. CDR3 loop: CASSKKTAYTPMNTEAFF. The CDR3 region has the DNA TGTGCCAGCAGCAAGAAGACAGCCTATACTCCAATGAACACTGAAGCTTTCTTT.

This clonotype was detected ten times or more. Here the CDR3 reads CATSRDRGANSYEQYF. The CDR3 region has the DNA TGTGCCACCAGCAGAGATCGGGGAGCGAACTCCTACGAGCAGTACTTC. The chain combines TRBV15 with TRBJ2-7; D is possibly TRBD2 (5 bases). The CDR3 consists of 16 residues. The ends were cut back, 0 bases at V and 0 bases at J, with 12 bases in the middle. Germline V gives CDR1 LNHNV, CDR2 YYDKDF (reference sequence).

The CDR3 reads CASSTGTFNTEAFF. The CDR3 region has the DNA TGTGCCAGCAGCACCGGGACTTTTAACACTGAAGCTTTCTTT. The genes are TRBV7-9 and TRBJ1-1, with D perhaps matching TRBD1 (5 bases). CDR1 and CDR2 (germline): SEHNR, FQNEAQ (reference sequence). With 5 bases removed from V and 2 bases from J, the gap between germline ends came to 12 bases. The CDR3 is 14 amino acids.

This clonotype was counted at least ten times. The rearrangement uses TRBV7-9 and TRBJ2-2; D gene ambiguous. Trimming left V 4 bases short and J 9 bases short, with 3 bases between. The CDR3 consists of 10 residues. The germline gives CDR1 SEHNR, CDR2 FQNEAQ (reference sequence). DNA for the CDR3: TGTGCCAGCAGCTATCGGGAGCTGTTTTTT. Its translation: CASSYRELFF.

There are a few counts of this clonotype. V and J are TRBV2 and TRBJ1-1; D gene ambiguous. Germline V gives CDR1 SNHLY, CDR2 FYNNEI. There are 12 residues in the CDR3. Trimming removed 4 bases from V and 7 bases from J, with 10 bases in between. In DNA form, the CDR3 reads TGTGCCAGCAGTGTTTTGGGGTTTGAAGCTTTCTTT. This translates into CASSVLGFEAFF.

CDR3 DNA: TGCAGTGGGTTCTTGGCCGGGGGCGGGACCCAGTACTTC. This sequence encodes CSGFLAGGGTQYF. The chain is built from TRBV20-1 and TRBJ2-5; D may be TRBD1 or TRBD2 (6 bases each). This CDR3 comprises 13 residues. Trimming cost V 7 bases and J 7 bases, with 19 bases left between them. The germline gives CDR1 DFQATT, CDR2 SNEGSKA (reference sequence).

There are many counts of this clonotype. This chain joins TRBV6-5 and TRBJ2-1; D ambiguous. Germline CDR1 is MNHEY and CDR2 is SVGAGI. V gave up 0 bases and J gave up 0 bases, with 6 bases separating them. The CDR3 covers 15 residues. The CDR3 DNA reads as TGTGCCAGCAGTTACTCCCGGTCCTCCTACAATGAGCAGTTCTTC. Translating gives CASSYSRSSYNEQFF.

The chain joins TRBV2 to TRBJ2-5, with D possibly being TRBD1 or TRBD2 (5 bases each). The germline V gene encodes CDR1 SNHLY and CDR2 FYNNEI. Trimming stripped 6 bases from V and 3 bases from J, with 14 bases between. The CDR3 has 14 residues. CDR3 coding DNA: TGTGCCAGCAGGGGGGATACGAATAAAGAGACCCAGTACTTC. It encodes CASRGDTNKETQYF.

This clonotype was found a few times. This chain uses TRBV5-4 with TRBJ2-7; TRBD2 aligns across 9 bases. The CDR3 totals 15 residues. V dropped 2 bases and J dropped 5; count of bases not matched to a gene: 8. The germline CDR1 and CDR2 sequences are SGHNT and YYREEE (reference sequence). CDR3 loop: CASSFMAGGFDEQYV. CDR3 nucleotides: TGTGCCAGCAGCTTTATGGCGGGGGGGTTCGACGAGCAGTACGTC.

This clonotype was recorded at least ten times. The CDR3 protein is CASSPRTSGSTDTQYF. As DNA, the CDR3 is TGTGCCAGCAGCCCACGGACTAGCGGGAGCACAGATACGCAGTATTTT. The V call is TRBV3-1, the J call TRBJ2-3; 11 bases are shared with TRBD2. The V segment lost 4 bases and the J segment 0 bases; nucleotides outside the gene matches: 3. CDR1 is LGHDT and CDR2 is YNNKEL in the germline V gene (reference sequence). CDR3 length: 16 amino acids.

The chain links TRBV2 to TRBJ2-7; 7 bases are shared with TRBD2. Losses at the gene ends were 3 bases for V and 0 bases for J; bases not matched to a gene: 20. CDR3 length: 20 residues. CDR1 and CDR2 (germline): SNHLY, FYNNEI. For the CDR3, the DNA is TGTGCCAGCAGTGATATTGGCGGGGGAGCCCTACGATCCATCTCCTACGAGCAGTACTTC. Residues: CASSDIGGGALRSISYEQYF. Variable domain in full (rest from reference TRBV2 and TRBJ2-7): EPEVTQTPSHQVTQMGQEVILRCVPISNHLYFYWYRQILGQKVEFLVSFYNNEISEKSEIFDDQFSVERPDGSNFTLKIRSTKLEDSAMYFCASSDIGGGALRSISYEQYFGPGTRLTVT.

This clonotype was picked up many times. The chain couples TRBV12-3 or TRBV12-4 to TRBJ2-5; TRBD2 agrees at 7 bases. V was clipped by 4 bases and J by 5 bases; unmatched bases: 7. The CDR3 is made up of 14 amino acids. In DNA form, the CDR3 reads TGTGCCAGCAGTTCCGGGGGAGGGTATGAGACCCAGTACTTC. Its protein product is CASSSGGGYETQYF.

This clonotype was detected only a few times. The chain joins TRBV10-3 to TRBJ2-7; either TRBD1 or TRBD2 may supply D (5 bases each). V was cut by 0 bases and J by 3 bases, with 9 bases left in between. From germline, CDR1 is ENHRY and CDR2 SYGVKD. The CDR3 spans 14 residues. The CDR3 DNA reads TGTGCCATCAGTGAGTCTCGGGGCGGCTACGAGCAGTACTTC. Its protein is CAISESRGGYEQYF.

This clonotype was detected a few times. CDR3 sequence reads: CASSPGQGIYEQYF. The CDR3 DNA is TGTGCCAGCAGCCCAGGACAGGGTATCTACGAGCAGTACTTC. The J gene is TRBJ2-7, the V gene TRBV9; 8 bases align to TRBD1. Germline trimming cut 4 bases from V and 3 bases from J; bases unmatched to any gene: 6. The CDR3 consists of 14 residues. The germline V gene has CDR1 SGDLS and CDR2 YYNGEE.

This clonotype has ten or more counts. V gene TRBV12-3 or TRBV12-4 combines with J gene TRBJ2-1, with D uncertain. V lost 4 bases to trimming and J lost 2 bases, with 6 bases between them. The CDR3 sequence is 13 residues long. For the CDR3, the DNA is TGTGCCAGCAGTTCAACTACCTACAATGAGCAGTTCTTC. It encodes CASSSTTYNEQFF.